This T cell receptor beta chain was recovered during a study of cytomegalovirus exposure and HLA in healthy donors. Whole-study findings and limits: In a later analysis, parvovirus B19, influenza, CMV and Epstein-Barr virus appeared linked to several top co-occurrence clusters. An analysis was carried out later, and it reportedly showed fewer N-insertions in an Asian-associated ancestry cluster than the approximately 610-donor mean. Later work found that TCR association rates differed between HLA loci; DRB1 had the most and HLA-C the fewest. Presence/absence analyses took donor sequencing depth as roughly uniform.

With respect to this clone: The antigen remains undetermined.

Germline CDR1 and CDR2: MNHEY and SMNVEV (reference sequence). With V trimmed by 7 bases and J by 4 bases, 7 bases remained unmatched. This CDR3 contains 14 residues. It was with 60 Vbeta and 13 Jbeta primers that the PCR ran. Data came from immunoSEQ multiplex PCR; TCRdb stores just in-frame clones and leaves some out. The sample lists under 200,000 clones; roughly four fifths were seen once. V and J are TRBV27 and TRBJ1-5, with 7 bases identical to TRBD1. Material: PBMCs. This receptor was obtained from a girl aged 2 to 9 in good health and CMV-seropositive. CDR3 sequence reads: CASMRTGQNQPQHF. As DNA, the CDR3 is TGTGCCAGCATGAGGACAGGACAAAATCAGCCCCAGCATTTT.